This record covers a single TCR beta chain. Antigen: not known. Amplification used 60 Vbeta primers and 13 Jbeta primers. Libraries were prepared by immunoSEQ multiplex PCR; TCRdb keeps only in-frame clonotypes and omits some of them. The data show fewer than 250,000 clones, over 80% seen once. This sample is drawn from a study of cytomegalovirus exposure and HLA in healthy donors. Turning to the study itself: Earlier, some 180 million T cells were analyzed, and fewer than 120 million unique TCR beta sequences were found among them. General observations from the study: Association of a missense DCLRE1C variant with TCR beta V- and J-gene trimming was reported in a later analysis.

The ends were cut back, 5 bases at V and 1 base at J, with 8 bases in the middle. The CDR3 loop spans 13 amino acids. Germline V lookup: CDR1 LNHDA, CDR2 SQIVND (reference sequence). This receptor was taken from a man aged 35 to 55 in good health and CMV-seropositive. The sequenced material came from PBMCs. The chain has TRBV19 and TRBJ1-1, with D possibly being TRBD1 (5 bases). The CDR3 DNA follows: TGTGCCAGTAGTTGGGGGGGGAACACTGAAGCTTTCTTT. Translated: CASSWGGNTEAFF. The full variable domain, rest sourced from reference TRBV19 and TRBJ1-1, is DGGITQSPKYLFRKEGQNVTLSCEQNLNHDAMYWYRQDPGQGLRLIYYSQIVNDFQKGDIAEGYSVSREKKESFPLTVTSAQKNPTAFYLCASSWGGNTEAFFGQGTRLTVV.